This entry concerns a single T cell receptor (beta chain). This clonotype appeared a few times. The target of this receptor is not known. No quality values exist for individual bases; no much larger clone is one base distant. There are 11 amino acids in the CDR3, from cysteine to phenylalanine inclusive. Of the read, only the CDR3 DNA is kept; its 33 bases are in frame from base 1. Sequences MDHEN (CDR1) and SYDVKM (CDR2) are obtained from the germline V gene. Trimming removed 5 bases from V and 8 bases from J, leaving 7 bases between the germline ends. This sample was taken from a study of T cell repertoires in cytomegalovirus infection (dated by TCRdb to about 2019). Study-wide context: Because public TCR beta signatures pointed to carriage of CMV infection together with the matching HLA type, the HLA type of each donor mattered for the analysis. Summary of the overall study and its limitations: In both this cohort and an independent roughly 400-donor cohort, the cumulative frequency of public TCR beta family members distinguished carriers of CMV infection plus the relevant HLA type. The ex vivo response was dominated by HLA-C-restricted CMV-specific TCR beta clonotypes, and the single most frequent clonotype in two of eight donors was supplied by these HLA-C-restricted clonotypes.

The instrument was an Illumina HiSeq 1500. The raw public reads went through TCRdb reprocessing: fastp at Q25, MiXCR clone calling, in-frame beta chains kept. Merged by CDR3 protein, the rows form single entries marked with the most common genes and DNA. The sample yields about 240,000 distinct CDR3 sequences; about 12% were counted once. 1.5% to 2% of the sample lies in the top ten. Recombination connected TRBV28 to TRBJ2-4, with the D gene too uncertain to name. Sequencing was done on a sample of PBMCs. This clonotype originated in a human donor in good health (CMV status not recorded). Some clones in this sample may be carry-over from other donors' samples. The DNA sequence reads TGTGCCAGCAGTGACCGGGACATTCAGTACTTC. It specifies CASSDRDIQYF.